In its sample, the clone carrying this T cell receptor beta chain was seen once. From germline, CDR1 is LGHNA and CDR2 YSLEER. V lost 2 bases to trimming and J lost 3 bases; unmatched junction nucleotides: 6. The CDR3 length is 16 residues. The sample originates from a study of blood T cell repertoires in COVID-19. Study background: The United States, Italy and Spain provided the acute and convalescent COVID-19 samples.

Participants spanned ages about 18 to 95 years and resided in 24 US areas. TCRdb's copy holds only in-frame clones and misses some; the assay was immunoSEQ multiplex PCR. The data hold fewer than 350,000 clones, with about 85% observed a single time. The sequencing input was PBMCs or T cells enriched from blood (not recorded which). The gene calls are TRBV4-3 and TRBJ1-1, with TRBD1 matching 10 bases. This receptor was obtained from a woman in her fifties or sixties who had recovered from COVID-19. The CDR3: CASSQIAGTGDTEAFF. In nucleotides, the CDR3 is TGCGCCAGCAGCCAAATTGCCGGGACAGGGGACACTGAAGCTTTCTTT.